This T cell receptor beta chain was captured in a study of cytomegalovirus exposure and HLA in healthy donors. Overall study results and limits: The majority of CMV-associated TCR beta chains were reported as apparently HLA-restricted in a later analysis.

Use of 60 Vbeta and 13 Jbeta primers characterized the PCR. Measured with immunoSEQ multiplex PCR; TCRdb has only the in-frame clones, and not every one. The profile shows roughly 130,000 clones, less than 85% of them singletons. J lost 2 bases, V lost 4 bases, and 8 bases had no gene match. This CDR3 has 15 amino acids. In germline, CDR1 is SQVTM, CDR2 ANQGSEA. Worth noting for this clone: The antigen remains unidentified.

This chain joins TRBV29-1 and TRBJ2-7; 10 bases match TRBD2. The sequencing input was PBMCs. This TCR derives from a man aged 35 to 55 in good health and CMV-seronegative. The CDR3 protein is CSVGDIAGGTYEQYF. The CDR3 DNA sequence: TGCAGCGTTGGAGATATAGCGGGAGGAACCTACGAGCAGTACTTC.